This T cell receptor beta chain was profiled in a study of beta chain features in type 1 diabetes. Whole-study results and caveats: Type 1 diabetes patients had moderately but significantly shorter TCRB CDR3s in all four CD4+ subsets.

This clone was counted between two and nine times. The target antigen is unknown. The sequenced template was cDNA made from the entire isolated RNA. Method: immunoSEQ multiplex PCR; TCRdb's copy keeps in-frame clones and lacks some. The sample shows roughly 340,000 clones, approximately 15% of them seen only once. The CDR3 extends over 13 amino acids. V dropped 7 bases and J dropped 5 bases, with 17 bases sitting between them. The germline V gene encodes CDR1 SQVTM and CDR2 ANQGSEA. The clonotype originates from a woman aged 18-29 years with type 1 diabetes. Input material: naive CD4+ T cells from blood. This rearrangement joins TRBV29-1 to TRBJ2-5; D is possibly TRBD2 (6 bases). CDR3 coding DNA: TGCAGCGCCCGGGTTCCGGCGGGGGAGACCCAGTACTTC. Protein sequence: CSARVPAGETQYF.